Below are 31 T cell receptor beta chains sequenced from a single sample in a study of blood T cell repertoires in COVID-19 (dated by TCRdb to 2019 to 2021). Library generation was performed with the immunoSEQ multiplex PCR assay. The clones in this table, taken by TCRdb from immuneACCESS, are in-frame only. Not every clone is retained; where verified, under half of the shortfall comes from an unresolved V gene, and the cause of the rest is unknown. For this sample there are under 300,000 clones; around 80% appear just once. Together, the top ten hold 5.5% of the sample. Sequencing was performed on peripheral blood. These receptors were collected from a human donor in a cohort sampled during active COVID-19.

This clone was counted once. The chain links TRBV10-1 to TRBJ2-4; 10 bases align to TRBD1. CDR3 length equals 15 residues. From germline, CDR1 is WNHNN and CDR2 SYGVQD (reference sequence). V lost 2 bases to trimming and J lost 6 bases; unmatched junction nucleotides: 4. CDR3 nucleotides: TGCGCCAGCAGTGAGCGACAGGGGGCCCGAAACATTCAGTACTTC. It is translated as CASSERQGARNIQYF.

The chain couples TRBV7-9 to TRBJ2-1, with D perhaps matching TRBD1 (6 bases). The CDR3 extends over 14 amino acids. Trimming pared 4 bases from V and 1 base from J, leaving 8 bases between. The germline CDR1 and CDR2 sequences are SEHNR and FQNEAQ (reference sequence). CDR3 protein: CASSWGTSYNEQFF. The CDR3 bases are TGTGCCAGCAGCTGGGGGACATCCTACAATGAGCAGTTCTTC.

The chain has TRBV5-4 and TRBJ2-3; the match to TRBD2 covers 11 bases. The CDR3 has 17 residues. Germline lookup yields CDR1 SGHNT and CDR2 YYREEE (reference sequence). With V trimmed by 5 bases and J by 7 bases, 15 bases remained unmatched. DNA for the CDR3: TGTGCCAGCAGACAATGGGGGGGACTAGCGGACTCGTATACGCAGTATTTT. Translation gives CASRQWGGLADSYTQYF.

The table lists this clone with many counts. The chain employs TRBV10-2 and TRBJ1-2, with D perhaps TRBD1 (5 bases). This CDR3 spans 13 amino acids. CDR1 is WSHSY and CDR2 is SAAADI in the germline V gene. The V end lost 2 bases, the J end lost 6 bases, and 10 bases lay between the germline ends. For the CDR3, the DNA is TGCGCCAGCAGTGAGAGGGGTTACGATGGCTACACCTTC. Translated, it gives CASSERGYDGYTF.

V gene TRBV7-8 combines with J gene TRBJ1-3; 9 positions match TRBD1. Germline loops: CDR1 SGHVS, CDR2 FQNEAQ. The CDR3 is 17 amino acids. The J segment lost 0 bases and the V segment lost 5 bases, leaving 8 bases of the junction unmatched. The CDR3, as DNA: TGTGCCAGCAGCCCTTGGGACAGGGACTACTCTGGAAACACCATATATTTT. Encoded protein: CASSPWDRDYSGNTIYF.

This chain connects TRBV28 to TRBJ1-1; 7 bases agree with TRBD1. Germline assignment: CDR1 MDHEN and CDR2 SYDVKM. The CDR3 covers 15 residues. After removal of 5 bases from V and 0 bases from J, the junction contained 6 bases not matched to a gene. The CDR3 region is CASSPPGQMNTEAFF. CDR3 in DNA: TGTGCCAGCAGTCCCCCGGGACAGATGAACACTGAAGCTTTCTTT.

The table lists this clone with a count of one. CDR3 amino acids: CASSHPRGYNEQFF. The CDR3 nucleotides are TGCGCCAGCAGCCACCCTAGGGGTTACAATGAGCAGTTCTTC. The V and J genes are TRBV4-1 and TRBJ2-1; TRBD1 is a possible D gene (5 bases). Trimming stripped 3 bases from V and 4 bases from J, with 10 bases between. The CDR3 loop spans 14 amino acids. Germline CDR1 is MGHRA and CDR2 is YSYEKL.

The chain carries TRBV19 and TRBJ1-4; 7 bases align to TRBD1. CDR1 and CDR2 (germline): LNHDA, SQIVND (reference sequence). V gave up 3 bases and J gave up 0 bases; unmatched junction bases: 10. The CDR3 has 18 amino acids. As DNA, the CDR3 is TGTGCCAGTAGTATTCCCCCCAGGGGGGTCTCAACTAATGAAAAACTGTTTTTT. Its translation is CASSIPPRGVSTNEKLFF.

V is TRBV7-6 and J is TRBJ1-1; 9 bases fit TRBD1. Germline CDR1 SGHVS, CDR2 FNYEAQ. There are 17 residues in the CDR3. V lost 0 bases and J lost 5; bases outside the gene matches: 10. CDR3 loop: CASSLAGTGRPKTEAFF. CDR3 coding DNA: TGTGCCAGCAGCTTAGCAGGGACAGGGCGTCCGAAGACTGAAGCTTTCTTT.

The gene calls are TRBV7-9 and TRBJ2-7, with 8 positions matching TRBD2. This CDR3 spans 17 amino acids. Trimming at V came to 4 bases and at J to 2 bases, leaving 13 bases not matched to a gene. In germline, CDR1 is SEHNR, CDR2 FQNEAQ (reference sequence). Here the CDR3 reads CASSYYRSSGQTYEQYF. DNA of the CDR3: TGTGCCAGCAGCTACTATCGTTCTAGCGGGCAAACCTACGAGCAGTACTTC. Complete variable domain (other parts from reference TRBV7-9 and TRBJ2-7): DTGVSQNPRHKITKRGQNVTFRCDPISEHNRLYWYRQTLGQGPEFLTYFQNEAQLEKSRLLSDRFSAERPKGSFSTLEIQRTEQGDSAMYLCASSYYRSSGQTYEQYFGPGTRLTVT.

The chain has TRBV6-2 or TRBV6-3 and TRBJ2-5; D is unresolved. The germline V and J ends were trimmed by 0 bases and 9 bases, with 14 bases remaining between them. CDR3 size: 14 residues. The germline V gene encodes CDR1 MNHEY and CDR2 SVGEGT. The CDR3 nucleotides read TGTGCCAGCAGTTACTCGGCAAGTATCTTGTCCCAGTACTTC. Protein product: CASSYSASILSQYF.

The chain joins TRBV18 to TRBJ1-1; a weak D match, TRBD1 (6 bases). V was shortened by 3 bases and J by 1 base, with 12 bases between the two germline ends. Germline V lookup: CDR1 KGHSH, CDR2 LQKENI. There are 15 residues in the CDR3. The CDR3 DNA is TGTGCCAGCTCACCCCAGGGGAACCAGAACACTGAAGCTTTCTTT. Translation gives CASSPQGNQNTEAFF. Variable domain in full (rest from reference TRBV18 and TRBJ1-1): NAGVMQNPRHLVRRRGQEARLRCSPMKGHSHVYWYRQLPEEGLKFMVYLQKENIIDESGMPKERFSAEFPKEGPSILRIQQVVRGDSAAYFCASSPQGNQNTEAFFGQGTRLTVV.

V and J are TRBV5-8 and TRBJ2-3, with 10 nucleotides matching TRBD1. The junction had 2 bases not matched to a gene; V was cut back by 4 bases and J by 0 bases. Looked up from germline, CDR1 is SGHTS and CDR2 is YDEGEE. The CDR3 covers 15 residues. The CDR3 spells CASSQDRGSTDTQYF. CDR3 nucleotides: TGTGCCAGCAGCCAGGACAGGGGGAGCACAGATACGCAGTATTTT.

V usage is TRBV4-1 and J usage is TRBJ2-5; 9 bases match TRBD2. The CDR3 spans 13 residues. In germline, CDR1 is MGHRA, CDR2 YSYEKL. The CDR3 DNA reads TGCGCTGCTAGCGGGACACCCCAAGAGACCCAGTACTTC. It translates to CAASGTPQETQYF.

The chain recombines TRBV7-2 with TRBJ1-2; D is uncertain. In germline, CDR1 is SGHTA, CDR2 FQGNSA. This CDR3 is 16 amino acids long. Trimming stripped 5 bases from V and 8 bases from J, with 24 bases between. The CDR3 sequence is CASSPGEGRSQRGYTF. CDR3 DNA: TGTGCCAGCAGCCCCGGGGAGGGAAGGTCCCAGAGGGGCTACACCTTC.

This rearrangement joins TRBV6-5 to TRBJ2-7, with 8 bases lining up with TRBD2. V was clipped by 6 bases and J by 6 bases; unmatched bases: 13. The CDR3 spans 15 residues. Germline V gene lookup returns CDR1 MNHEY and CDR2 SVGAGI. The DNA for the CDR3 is TGTGCCAGCAGCCAAGAGGCGGGACTAGTACGCGAGCAGTACTTC. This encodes CASSQEAGLVREQYF.

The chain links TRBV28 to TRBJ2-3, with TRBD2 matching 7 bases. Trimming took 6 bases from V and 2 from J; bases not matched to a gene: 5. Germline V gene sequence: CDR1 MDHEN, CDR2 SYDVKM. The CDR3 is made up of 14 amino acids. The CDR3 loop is CASRKAGHTDTQYF. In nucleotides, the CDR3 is TGTGCCAGCAGGAAAGCGGGGCACACAGATACGCAGTATTTT. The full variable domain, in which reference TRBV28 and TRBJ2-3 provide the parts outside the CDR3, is DVKVTQSSRYLVKRTGEKVFLECVQDMDHENMFWYRQDPGLGLRLIYFSYDVKMKEKGDIPEGYSVSREKKERFSLILESASTNQTSMYLCASRKAGHTDTQYFGPGTRLTVL.

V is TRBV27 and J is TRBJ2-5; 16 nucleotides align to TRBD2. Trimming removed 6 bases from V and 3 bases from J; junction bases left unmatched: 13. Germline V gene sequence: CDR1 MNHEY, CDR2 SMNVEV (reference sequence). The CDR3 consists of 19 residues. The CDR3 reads CASSLRSGLAGGEKETQYF. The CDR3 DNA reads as TGTGCCAGCAGCCTTAGATCGGGACTAGCGGGGGGGGAGAAAGAGACCCAGTACTTC.

CDR3 sequence reads: CASSLEGTGDNYGYTF. The CDR3 DNA reads as TGTGCCAGCAGCTTAGAAGGGACAGGGGATAACTATGGCTACACCTTC. The chain carries TRBV9 and TRBJ1-2; TRBD1 matches 10 bases. From germline, CDR1 is SGDLS and CDR2 YYNGEE. This CDR3 has 16 amino acids. Losses at the gene ends were 4 bases for V and 1 base for J; bases not matched to a gene: 7.

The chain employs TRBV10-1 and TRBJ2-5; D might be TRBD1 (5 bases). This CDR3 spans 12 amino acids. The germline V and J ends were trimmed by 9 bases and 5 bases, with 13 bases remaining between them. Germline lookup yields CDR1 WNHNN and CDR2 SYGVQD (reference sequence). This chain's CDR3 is CASSSRDETQYF. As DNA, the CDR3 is TGCGCCAGTAGTTCCAGGGATGAGACCCAGTACTTC.

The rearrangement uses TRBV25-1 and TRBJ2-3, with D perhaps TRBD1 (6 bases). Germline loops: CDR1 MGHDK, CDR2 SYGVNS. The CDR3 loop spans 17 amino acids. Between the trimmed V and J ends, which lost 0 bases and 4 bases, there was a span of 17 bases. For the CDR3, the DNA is TGTGCCAGCAGTGAATATCCTCCAGGGGTCAAACCAGATACGCAGTATTTT. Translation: CASSEYPPGVKPDTQYF.

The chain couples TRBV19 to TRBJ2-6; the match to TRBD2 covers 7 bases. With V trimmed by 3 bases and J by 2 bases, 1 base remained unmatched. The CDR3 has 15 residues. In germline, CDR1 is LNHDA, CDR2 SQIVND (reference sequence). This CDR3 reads CASSIGGTGANVLTF. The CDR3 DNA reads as TGTGCCAGTAGTATCGGGGGGACTGGGGCCAACGTCCTGACTTTC. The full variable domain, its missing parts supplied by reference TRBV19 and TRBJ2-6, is DGGITQSPKYLFRKEGQNVTLSCEQNLNHDAMYWYRQDPGQGLRLIYYSQIVNDFQKGDIAEGYSVSREKKESFPLTVTSAQKNPTAFYLCASSIGGTGANVLTFGAGSRLTVL.

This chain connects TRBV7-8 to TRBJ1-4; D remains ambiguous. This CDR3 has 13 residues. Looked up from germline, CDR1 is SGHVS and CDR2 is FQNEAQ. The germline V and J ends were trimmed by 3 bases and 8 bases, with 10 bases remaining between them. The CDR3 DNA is TGTGCCAGCAGCTTCCGGGGAGGAGAAAAACTGTTTTTT. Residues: CASSFRGGEKLFF.

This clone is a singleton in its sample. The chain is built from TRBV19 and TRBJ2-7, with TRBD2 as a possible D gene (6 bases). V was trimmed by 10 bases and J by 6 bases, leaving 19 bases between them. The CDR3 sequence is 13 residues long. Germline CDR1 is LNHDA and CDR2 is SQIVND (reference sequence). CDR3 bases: TGTGCCACCAAAGGGAGCGGGCGGGGCGAGCAGTACTTC. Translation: CATKGSGRGEQYF.

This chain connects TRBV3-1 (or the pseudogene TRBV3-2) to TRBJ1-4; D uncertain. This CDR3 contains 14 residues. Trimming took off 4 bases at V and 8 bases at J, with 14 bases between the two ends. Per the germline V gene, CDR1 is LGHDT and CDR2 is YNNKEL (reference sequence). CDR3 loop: CASSLILGSEKLFF. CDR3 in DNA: TGTGCCAGCAGCCTTATACTAGGTTCCGAAAAACTGTTTTTT.

The CDR3 sequence: CASSVAADIEAFF. DNA for the CDR3: TGTGCCAGCAGCGTAGCGGCAGACATCGAAGCTTTCTTT. The J gene is TRBJ1-1, the V gene TRBV9; D is unclear. V was cut by 0 bases and J by 8 bases, with 11 bases left in between. Germline V gene sequence: CDR1 SGDLS, CDR2 YYNGEE. The CDR3 totals 13 residues.

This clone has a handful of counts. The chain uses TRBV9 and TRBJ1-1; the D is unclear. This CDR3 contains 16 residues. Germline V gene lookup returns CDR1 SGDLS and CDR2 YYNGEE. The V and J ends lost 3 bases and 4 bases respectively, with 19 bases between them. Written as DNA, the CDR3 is TGTGCCAGCAGCGCCACGGGAGCTTTAATCGGCACTGAAGCTTTCTTT. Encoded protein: CASSATGALIGTEAFF.

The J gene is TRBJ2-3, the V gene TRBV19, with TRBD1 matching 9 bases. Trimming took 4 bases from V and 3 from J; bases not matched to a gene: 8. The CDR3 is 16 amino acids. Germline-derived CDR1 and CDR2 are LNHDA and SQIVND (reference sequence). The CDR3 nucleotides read TGTGCCAGTAGTAGTTCCGGGACAGGGTTAACAGATACGCAGTATTTT. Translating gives CASSSSGTGLTDTQYF.

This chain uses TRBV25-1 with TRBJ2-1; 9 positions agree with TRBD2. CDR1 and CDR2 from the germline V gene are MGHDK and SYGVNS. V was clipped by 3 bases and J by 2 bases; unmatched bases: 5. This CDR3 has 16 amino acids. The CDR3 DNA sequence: TGTGCCAGCAGTGATAGCGGGGGATCTACCTACAATGAGCAGTTCTTC. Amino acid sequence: CASSDSGGSTYNEQFF.

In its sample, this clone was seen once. CDR3 DNA sequence: TGTGCCAGCAGCCGGGGTGGAGAGGCAGATACGCAGTATTTT. Translation gives CASSRGGEADTQYF. The rearrangement uses TRBV6-5 and TRBJ2-3, with TRBD2 as a possible D gene (5 bases). The CDR3 sequence is 14 residues long. Germline V gives CDR1 MNHEY, CDR2 SVGAGI. V was trimmed by 6 bases and J by 4 bases, leaving 14 bases between them.

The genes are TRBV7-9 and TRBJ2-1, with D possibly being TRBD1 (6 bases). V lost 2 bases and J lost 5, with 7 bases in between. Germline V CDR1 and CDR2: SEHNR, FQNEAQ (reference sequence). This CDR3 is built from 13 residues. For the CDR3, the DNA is TGTGCCAGCAGCTTACAGGGGAACAATGAGCAGTTCTTC. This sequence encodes CASSLQGNNEQFF.